This T cell receptor (beta chain) was sequenced during a study of patients and donors after allogeneic stem cell transplantation. Using its own MiXCR run on the RT-PCR reads, TCRdb lists one record per CDR3 protein. The table lists about a million distinct CDR3 sequences, roughly 18% of them singletons. This clonotype was seen more than once but under ten times. This CDR3 region has 15 residues. Germline CDR1 is LNHNV and CDR2 is YYDKDF (reference sequence). V lost 0 bases and J 5 bases, leaving 13 bases between the germline ends. The genes are TRBV15 and TRBJ2-5, with a tentative D call TRBD1 (5 bases). The sequence derives from a human donor who was either an allogeneic HSCT recipient or a stem cell or donor lymphocyte infusion donor (not recorded which). It is not recorded whose cells these are; they may come from a transplant donor. Specimen: blood, either unsorted or a sorted T cell fraction (not recorded which). In DNA, the CDR3 is TGTGCCACCAGCAGAGATCTCGCAGGGTCCGAGACCCAGTACTTC. Translated: CATSRDLAGSETQYF. The full variable domain, with the rest looked up from reference TRBV15 and TRBJ2-5, is DAMVIQNPRYQVTQFGKPVTLSCSQTLNHNVMYWYQQKSSQAPKLLFHYYDKDFNNEADTPDNFQSRRPNTSFCFLDIRSPGLGDTAMYLCATSRDLAGSETQYFGPGTRLLVL.